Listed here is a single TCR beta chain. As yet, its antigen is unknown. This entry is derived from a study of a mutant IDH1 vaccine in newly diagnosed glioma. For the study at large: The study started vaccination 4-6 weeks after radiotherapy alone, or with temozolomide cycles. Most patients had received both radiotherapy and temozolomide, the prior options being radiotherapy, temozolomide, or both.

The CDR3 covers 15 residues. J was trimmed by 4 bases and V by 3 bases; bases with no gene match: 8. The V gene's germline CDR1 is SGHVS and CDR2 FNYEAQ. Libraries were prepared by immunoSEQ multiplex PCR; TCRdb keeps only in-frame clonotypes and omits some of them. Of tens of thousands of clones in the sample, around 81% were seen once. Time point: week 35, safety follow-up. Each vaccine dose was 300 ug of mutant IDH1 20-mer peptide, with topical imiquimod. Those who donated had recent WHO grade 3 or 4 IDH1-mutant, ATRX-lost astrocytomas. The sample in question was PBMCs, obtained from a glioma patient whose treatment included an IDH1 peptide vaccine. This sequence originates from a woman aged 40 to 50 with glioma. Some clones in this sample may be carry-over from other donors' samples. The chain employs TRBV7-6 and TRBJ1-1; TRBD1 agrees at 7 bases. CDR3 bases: TGTGCCAGCAGCTTTATTCGGGACAGAAGCACTGAAGCTTTCTTT. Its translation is CASSFIRDRSTEAFF.